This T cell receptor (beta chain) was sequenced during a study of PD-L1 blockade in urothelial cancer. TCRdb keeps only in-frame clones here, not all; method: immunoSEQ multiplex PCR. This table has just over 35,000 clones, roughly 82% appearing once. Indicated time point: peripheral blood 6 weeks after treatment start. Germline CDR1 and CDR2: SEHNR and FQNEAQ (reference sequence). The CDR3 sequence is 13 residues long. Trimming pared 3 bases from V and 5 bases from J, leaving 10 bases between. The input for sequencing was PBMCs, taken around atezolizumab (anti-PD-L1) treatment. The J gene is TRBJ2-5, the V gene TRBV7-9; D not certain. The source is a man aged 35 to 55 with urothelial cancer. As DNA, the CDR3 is TGTGCCAGCAGCTTCCCCCCCAGTGAGACCCAGTACTTC. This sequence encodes CASSFPPSETQYF. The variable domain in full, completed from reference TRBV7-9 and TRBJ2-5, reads DTGVSQNPRHKITKRGQNVTFRCDPISEHNRLYWYRQTLGQGPEFLTYFQNEAQLEKSRLLSDRFSAERPKGSFSTLEIQRTEQGDSAMYLCASSFPPSETQYFGPGTRLLVL.